This T cell receptor beta chain originates from a study of blood T cell repertoires in COVID-19. About the research overall: The United States, Italy and Spain were the sources of the acute and convalescent COVID-19 samples.

The V gene end was trimmed by 4 bases and the J gene end by 5 bases; junction bases not matched to a gene: 1. The CDR3 covers 12 residues. The germline V gene encodes CDR1 SNHLY and CDR2 FYNNEI. Original analysis: Amplification with reference gene primers provided the estimates of nucleated cell counts. TCRdb's table, derived via immunoSEQ multiplex PCR, lists solely in-frame clones and lacks some. That table furnishes V, J and clone size, whereas the DNA furnished D and trimming. The sample yields 200,000 to 300,000 clones, approximately 85% seen once. J is TRBJ1-1 and V is TRBV2; 7 bases match TRBD1. This TCR was recovered from a man between 45 and 60 years old with acute or convalescent COVID-19. Source material: peripheral blood. The CDR3 spells CASSVTGTEAFF. The CDR3 DNA reads TGTGCCAGCAGTGTGACAGGGACTGAAGCTTTCTTT.